A single sample is the source of the 32 T cell receptor beta chains below, sequenced in a study of cytomegalovirus exposure and HLA in healthy donors. Data came from immunoSEQ multiplex PCR; TCRdb stores just in-frame clones and leaves some out. The repertoire has tens of thousands of clones, around 90% of them found once; the top ten carry just over 3%. Material: PBMCs. Source of these receptors: a young man in good health and CMV-seronegative.

The chain recombines TRBV19 with TRBJ2-1; 7 bases align to TRBD1. The CDR3 length is 16 residues. With 7 bases clipped from V and 0 bases from J, the junction kept 9 bases outside the gene matches. Looked up from germline, CDR1 is LNHDA and CDR2 is SQIVND (reference sequence). As DNA, the CDR3 is TGTGCCAGTACCCATCGGGACAGAAGCTCCTACAATGAGCAGTTCTTC. This translates into CASTHRDRSSYNEQFF.

The rearrangement joins TRBV4-1 to TRBJ2-2, with 8 bases identical to TRBD2. The CDR3 has 19 amino acids. Germline values: CDR1 MGHRA, CDR2 YSYEKL. J gave up 4 bases and V 5 bases, and 18 bases lay outside the gene matches. CDR3: CASSTRDGRRGGPTGELFF. Here the CDR3 DNA reads TGCGCCAGCAGCACGCGAGATGGGAGACGGGGGGGGCCCACCGGGGAGCTGTTTTTT.

The rearrangement links TRBV5-1 to TRBJ2-5; D not certain. The CDR3 consists of 13 residues. Trimming removed 0 bases from V and 1 base from J, with 4 bases in between. Germline V lookup: CDR1 SGHRS, CDR2 YFSETQ. The CDR3 here is CASSLVGQETQYF. CDR3 nucleotides: TGCGCCAGCAGCTTGGTCGGCCAAGAGACCCAGTACTTC. The entire variable domain, with the rest obtained from reference TRBV5-1 and TRBJ2-5, is as follows: KAGVTQTPRYLIKTRGQQVTLSCSPISGHRSVSWYQQTPGQGLQFLFEYFSETQRNKGNFPGRFSGRQFSNSRSEMNVSTLELGDSALYLCASSLVGQETQYFGPGTRLLVL.

J is TRBJ2-2 and V is TRBV11-2; possibly TRBD2 for D (6 bases). This CDR3 has 16 residues. The germline gives CDR1 SGHAT, CDR2 FQNNGV. V was shortened by 0 bases and J by 6 bases, with 14 bases between the two germline ends. The CDR3 nucleotides are TGTGCCAGCAGCTTAGAGTCCGGGAGCTTGTCCGGGGAGCTGTTTTTT. It yields the protein CASSLESGSLSGELFF.

This clone was seen a single time. This sequence joins TRBV6-5 and TRBJ1-2, with D unresolved. The germline V gene has CDR1 MNHEY and CDR2 SVGAGI. V dropped 4 bases and J dropped 3 bases, with 6 bases sitting between them. The CDR3 runs to 12 residues. The CDR3 DNA reads as TGTGCCAGCAGTTCCGGGGACTATGGCTACACCTTC. Encoded protein: CASSSGDYGYTF.

V and J are TRBV6-6 and TRBJ1-1; D is possibly TRBD1 (6 bases). Trimming took off 8 bases at V and 4 bases at J, with 20 bases between the two ends. The CDR3 contains 15 residues. CDR1 and CDR2 (germline): MNHNY, SVGAGI (reference sequence). The CDR3 is CASAEGTSIGTEAFF. The CDR3 nucleotides read TGTGCCAGCGCTGAGGGGACATCGATCGGCACTGAAGCTTTCTTT.

The chain joins TRBV5-1 to TRBJ2-1; D may be TRBD2 (5 bases). CDR1 is SGHRS, CDR2 YFSETQ, per germline. V was pared by 3 bases and J by 5 bases, with 15 bases between. There are 15 residues in the CDR3. For the CDR3, the DNA is TGCGCCAGCAGCTACCTAGCTTCCCAAAACAATGAGCAGTTCTTC. As protein: CASSYLASQNNEQFF.

The chain links TRBV7-2 to TRBJ2-3, with D hard to call. Per germline, CDR1 SGHTA and CDR2 FQGNSA. The V gene lost 5 bases and the J gene lost 7 bases, with 13 bases spanning the gap. This CDR3 contains 13 residues. CDR3 sequence reads: CASSPVERHTQYF. CDR3 DNA: TGTGCCAGCAGCCCCGTTGAGCGTCATACGCAGTATTTT.

V and J are TRBV4-2 and TRBJ2-7; 8 bases are a match to TRBD1. There are 16 residues in the CDR3. Trimming at V came to 3 bases and at J to 4 bases, leaving 11 bases not matched to a gene. Germline V lookup: CDR1 LGHNA, CDR2 YNFKEQ. The CDR3 sequence: CASSQPGQVSGYEQYF. CDR3 coding DNA: TGTGCCAGCAGCCAGCCGGGACAGGTTAGTGGTTACGAGCAGTACTTC.

The rearrangement links TRBV27 to TRBJ2-1, with a tentative D call TRBD1 (6 bases). This CDR3 has 15 residues. The V end lost 6 bases, the J end lost 0 bases, and 12 bases lay between the germline ends. The germline V gene has CDR1 MNHEY and CDR2 SMNVEV (reference sequence). The CDR3 DNA follows: TGTGCCAGCAGGGGGAAAGGGGGCTCCTACAATGAGCAGTTCTTC. This translates into CASRGKGGSYNEQFF.

The V call is TRBV7-9, the J call TRBJ2-3; TRBD1 aligns across 7 bases. Germline V lookup: CDR1 SEHNR, CDR2 FQNEAQ (reference sequence). The CDR3 has 17 amino acids. V was pared by 5 bases and J by 2 bases, with 13 bases of the junction left unmatched. DNA of the CDR3: TGTGCCAGCAGCGCGCGAGCCGGGACAGCCTTCACAGATACGCAGTATTTT. This encodes CASSARAGTAFTDTQYF.

This rearrangement joins TRBV19 to TRBJ2-3; 7 bases agree with TRBD1. The CDR3 sequence is 15 residues long. The V gene's germline CDR1 is LNHDA and CDR2 SQIVND (reference sequence). Germline trimming cut 6 bases from V and 2 bases from J; bases unmatched to any gene: 8. The CDR3 DNA reads TGTGCCAGTAGCAGAGACAGGGCCTTCACAGATACGCAGTATTTT. Its translation: CASSRDRAFTDTQYF.

The rearrangement links TRBV5-1 to TRBJ2-5; 7 nucleotides line up with TRBD1. Germline CDR1 SGHRS, CDR2 YFSETQ. CDR3 size: 14 residues. After removal of 3 bases from V and 5 bases from J, the junction contained 7 bases not matched to a gene. The CDR3 DNA reads TGCGCCAGCAGCTCGGGTAGGGGGCGGGAGACCCAGTACTTC. Protein sequence: CASSSGRGRETQYF.

The chain joins TRBV4-3 to TRBJ2-1; 9 bases match TRBD2. Trimming took 8 bases from V and 7 from J; bases not matched to a gene: 12. The germline V gene has CDR1 LGHNA and CDR2 YSLEER. The CDR3 extends over 15 amino acids. CDR3 sequence: CASRSWAGGLNEQFF. DNA for the CDR3: TGCGCCAGCCGCTCCTGGGCGGGAGGGCTGAATGAGCAGTTCTTC.

V gene TRBV25-1 combines with J gene TRBJ2-7, with D possibly matching TRBD1 (5 bases). Germline V gene sequence: CDR1 MGHDK, CDR2 SYGVNS. Trimming took off 7 bases at V and 2 bases at J, with 12 bases between the two ends. The CDR3 spans 13 residues. The CDR3, as DNA: TGTGCCAGCATTAAGACAGAGCCCTACGAGCAGTACTTC. Its translation is CASIKTEPYEQYF.

The chain carries TRBV4-3 and TRBJ2-2; 10 bases align to TRBD2. This CDR3 is built from 16 residues. Germline V gene lookup returns CDR1 LGHNA and CDR2 YSLEER. J was trimmed by 2 bases and V by 3 bases; bases with no gene match: 3. The CDR3: CASSHRTSGNTGELFF. The CDR3 region has the DNA TGCGCCAGCAGCCACAGGACTAGCGGTAACACCGGGGAGCTGTTTTTT.

The rearrangement joins TRBV5-8 to TRBJ1-1; D possibly corresponds to TRBD1 (6 bases). The CDR3 has 14 residues. The germline gives CDR1 SGHTS, CDR2 YDEGEE. V lost 2 bases, J lost 0 bases, and 8 bases lay in between. Written as DNA, the CDR3 is TGTGCCAGCAGCTTACCAGGGGTGAACACTGAAGCTTTCTTT. Residues: CASSLPGVNTEAFF.

This chain links TRBV6-5 with TRBJ2-1; 7 nucleotides line up with TRBD1. The V gene end was trimmed by 6 bases and the J gene end by 2 bases; junction bases not matched to a gene: 7. CDR1 and CDR2 from the germline V gene are MNHEY and SVGAGI. The CDR3 spans 15 residues. In DNA form, the CDR3 reads TGTGCCAGCAGGCGACAGGGTAGCACCTACAATGAGCAGTTCTTC. Residues: CASRRQGSTYNEQFF.

The chain links TRBV10-3 to TRBJ1-4, with 9 bases that match TRBD1. CDR1 ENHRY and CDR2 SYGVKD come from the germline V gene. CDR3 length: 16 amino acids. The V segment lost 0 bases and the J segment 5 bases; nucleotides outside the gene matches: 4. In nucleotides, the CDR3 is TGTGCCATCAGTGAGTCTCAGGGGACAGGGAATGAAAAACTGTTTTTT. It translates to CAISESQGTGNEKLFF.

The chain couples TRBV9 to TRBJ2-3, with 7 bases aligning to TRBD2. Germline trimming cut 4 bases from V and 4 bases from J; bases unmatched to any gene: 9. Germline values: CDR1 SGDLS, CDR2 YYNGEE. This CDR3 is built from 15 residues. The CDR3 DNA reads TGTGCCAGCAGCTCCAGACTAGCCGCCGCAGATACGCAGTATTTT. Protein: CASSSRLAAADTQYF.

The gene calls are TRBV7-3 and TRBJ2-1; D might be TRBD2 (5 bases). Germline V CDR1 and CDR2: SGHTA, FQGTGA. Deletions cut 2 bases from V and 0 bases from J, with 8 bases between. The CDR3 has 15 amino acids. This CDR3 reads CASSLGLASYNEQFF. CDR3 bases: TGTGCCAGCAGCTTAGGCCTAGCCTCCTACAATGAGCAGTTCTTC.

The chain couples TRBV4-1 to TRBJ2-7, with 9 bases matching TRBD2. The CDR3 has 19 amino acids. Germline V gene lookup returns CDR1 MGHRA and CDR2 YSYEKL. Trimming at V came to 0 bases and at J to 2 bases, leaving 14 bases not matched to a gene. CDR3 in DNA: TGCGCCAGCAGCCAAGAGGGGCCGGCCCGTCGCGGGAGGGCCTACGAGCAGTACTTC. This codes for CASSQEGPARRGRAYEQYF.

CDR3 sequence (DNA): TGTGCCAGCGGGGGGACAGGGGCTGGGGCCAACGTCCTGACTTTC. Translating it yields CASGGTGAGANVLTF. The chain joins TRBV2 to TRBJ2-6; TRBD1 agrees at 10 bases. V shed 8 bases and J 2 bases; nucleotides not matched to a gene: 3. Germline CDR1 is SNHLY and CDR2 is FYNNEI. CDR3 length equals 15 residues. The full variable domain, its missing parts supplied by reference TRBV2 and TRBJ2-6, is EPEVTQTPSHQVTQMGQEVILRCVPISNHLYFYWYRQILGQKVEFLVSFYNNEISEKSEIFDDQFSVERPDGSNFTLKIRSTKLEDSAMYFCASGGTGAGANVLTFGAGSRLTVL.

The V and J genes are TRBV18 and TRBJ1-1, with 9 positions matching TRBD1. Germline-derived CDR1 and CDR2 are KGHSH and LQKENI. V lost 3 bases to trimming and J lost 1 base; unmatched junction nucleotides: 6. The CDR3 length is 16 residues. This CDR3 reads CASSPAGDRENTEAFF. The CDR3 DNA reads as TGTGCCAGCTCACCGGCTGGGGACAGGGAGAACACTGAAGCTTTCTTT.

V is TRBV10-3 and J is TRBJ2-1; 13 bases match TRBD2. Germline CDR1 ENHRY, CDR2 SYGVKD. The CDR3 is 17 residues long. V was pared by 7 bases and J by 4 bases, with 10 bases of the junction left unmatched. CDR3 in amino acids: CAIMVTSGRAGYNEQFF. The DNA for the CDR3 is TGTGCCATCATGGTAACTAGCGGGAGGGCCGGATACAATGAGCAGTTCTTC.

J is TRBJ2-1 and V is TRBV18; 14 nucleotides agree with TRBD2. The CDR3 loop spans 16 amino acids. CDR1 and CDR2 (germline): KGHSH, LQKENI. Losses at the gene ends were 3 bases for V and 9 bases for J; bases not matched to a gene: 7. The CDR3 loop is CASSPSTSGRAGEQFF. Here the CDR3 DNA reads TGTGCCAGCTCACCCTCGACTAGCGGGAGGGCTGGTGAGCAGTTCTTC.

This chain links TRBV9 with TRBJ2-1, with D uncertain. Looked up from germline, CDR1 is SGDLS and CDR2 is YYNGEE. The length of the CDR3 is 15 residues. V gave up 0 bases and J gave up 6 bases, with 13 bases separating them. CDR3 residues: CASSVEGLVFNEQFF. Here the CDR3 DNA reads TGTGCCAGCAGCGTAGAAGGCCTAGTTTTCAATGAGCAGTTCTTC.

The chain joins TRBV2 to TRBJ2-4, with 9 nucleotides matching TRBD2. The CDR3 totals 14 residues. V lost 4 bases and J lost 9; bases outside the gene matches: 7. Germline V gives CDR1 SNHLY, CDR2 FYNNEI. The DNA for the CDR3 is TGTGCCAGCAGTGTAGCGGGAGTGTATGGCATTCAGTACTTC. Amino acid sequence: CASSVAGVYGIQYF.

The V and J genes are TRBV1 and TRBJ2-6; TRBD1 is the table's D call and was not checked against the DNA. TRBV1 is classified as a pseudogene. The CDR3 sequence is 16 residues long. The CDR3 is CTSSPNRQSRANVLTF. The CDR3 region has the DNA TGCACCAGCAGTCCAAATAGACAAAGTCGGGCCAACGTCCTGACTTTC.

The rearrangement links TRBV18 to TRBJ1-4; 7 bases agree with TRBD1. The J segment lost 5 bases and the V segment lost 3 bases, leaving 3 bases of the junction unmatched. Germline values: CDR1 KGHSH, CDR2 LQKENI. This CDR3 is built from 14 residues. This chain's CDR3 is CASSPGTVNEKLFF. In nucleotides, the CDR3 is TGTGCCAGCTCACCGGGGACAGTCAATGAAAAACTGTTTTTT. The variable domain in full, with the rest retrieved from reference TRBV18 and TRBJ1-4, is NAGVMQNPRHLVRRRGQEARLRCSPMKGHSHVYWYRQLPEEGLKFMVYLQKENIIDESGMPKERFSAEFPKEGPSILRIQQVVRGDSAAYFCASSPGTVNEKLFFGSGTQLSVL.

The chain couples TRBV18 to TRBJ1-1; D call uncertain. The V end lost 3 bases, the J end lost 1 base, and 9 bases lay between the germline ends. This CDR3 contains 14 residues. Germline V CDR1 and CDR2: KGHSH, LQKENI. The CDR3 DNA reads as TGTGCCAGCTCACCGGGAGGCAGGAACACTGAAGCTTTCTTT. It translates to CASSPGGRNTEAFF.

The gene calls are TRBV7-9 and TRBJ1-1; D gene uncertain. The CDR3 loop spans 13 amino acids. Germline lookup yields CDR1 SEHNR and CDR2 FQNEAQ (reference sequence). Trimming shortened V by 4 bases and J by 7 bases, and 13 bases separated the two germline ends. The CDR3 bases are TGTGCCAGCAGCTCCCCTACCTCACTTGAAGCTTTCTTT. Translating gives CASSSPTSLEAFF. Using reference TRBV7-9 and TRBJ1-1 for the parts outside the CDR3, the full variable domain is DTGVSQNPRHKITKRGQNVTFRCDPISEHNRLYWYRQTLGQGPEFLTYFQNEAQLEKSRLLSDRFSAERPKGSFSTLEIQRTEQGDSAMYLCASSSPTSLEAFFGQGTRLTVV.